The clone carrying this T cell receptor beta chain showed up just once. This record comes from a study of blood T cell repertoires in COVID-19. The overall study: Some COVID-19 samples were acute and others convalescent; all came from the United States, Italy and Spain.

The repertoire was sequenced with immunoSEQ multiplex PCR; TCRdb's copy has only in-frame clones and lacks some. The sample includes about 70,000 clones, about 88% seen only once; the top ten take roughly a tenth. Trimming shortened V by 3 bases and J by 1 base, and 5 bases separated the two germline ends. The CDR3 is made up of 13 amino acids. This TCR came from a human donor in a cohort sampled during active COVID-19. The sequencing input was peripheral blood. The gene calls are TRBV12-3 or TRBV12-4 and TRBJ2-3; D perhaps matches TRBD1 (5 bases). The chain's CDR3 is CASSLTGTDTQYF. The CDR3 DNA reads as TGTGCCAGCAGTTTGACAGGCACAGATACGCAGTATTTT.